These 20 T cell receptor beta chains came from one sample sequenced in a study of blood T cell repertoires in COVID-19. TCRdb keeps only in-frame clones here, not all; method: immunoSEQ multiplex PCR. The table shows approximately 250,000 clones, with roughly 86% occurring only once. The sample was peripheral blood. Receptor source: a man aged 35 to 55 with active or convalescent COVID-19.

CDR3 coding DNA: TGTGCCAGCAGGAGCGGCCTTGCGGGCGAGCAGTACTTC. Translating it yields CASRSGLAGEQYF. The J gene is TRBJ2-7, the V gene TRBV11-2, with a tentative D call TRBD2 (5 bases). Trimming removed 6 bases from V and 6 bases from J, with 15 bases in between. From germline, CDR1 is SGHAT and CDR2 FQNNGV. The CDR3 is 13 amino acids. Full variable domain (missing parts from reference TRBV11-2 and TRBJ2-7): EAGVAQSPRYKIIEKRQSVAFWCNPISGHATLYWYQQILGQGPKLLIQFQNNGVVDDSQLPKDRFSAERLKGVDSTLKIQPAKLEDSAVYLCASRSGLAGEQYFGPGTRLTVT.

The V call is TRBV19, the J call TRBJ2-7, with 9 bases aligning to TRBD2. Germline-derived CDR1 and CDR2 are LNHDA and SQIVND (reference sequence). This CDR3 spans 14 amino acids. V lost 5 bases and J lost 2; bases outside the gene matches: 4. Here the CDR3 reads CASSWGGRAYEQYF. The CDR3 DNA is TGTGCCAGTAGTTGGGGCGGGAGGGCCTACGAGCAGTACTTC.

The chain is built from TRBV7-9 and TRBJ1-1; possibly TRBD1 for D (6 bases). V lost 6 bases and J 0 bases, leaving 11 bases between the germline ends. The CDR3 runs 14 residues. Germline V gene data show CDR1 as SEHNR and CDR2 as FQNEAQ (reference sequence). The CDR3 DNA sequence: TGTGCCAGCAGGGACAGTGATATGAACACTGAAGCTTTCTTT. Amino acid sequence: CASRDSDMNTEAFF.

V and J are TRBV9 and TRBJ2-1; D is ambiguous. CDR1 SGDLS and CDR2 YYNGEE come from the germline V gene. The V gene lost 2 bases and the J gene lost 0 bases, with 21 bases spanning the gap. CDR3 length equals 19 residues. CDR3: CASSVEGGSLVGSYNEQFF. CDR3 DNA sequence: TGTGCCAGCAGCGTTGAAGGCGGCTCCCTGGTCGGCTCCTACAATGAGCAGTTCTTC.

This clone was found once. The chain employs TRBV19 and TRBJ2-7; 7 bases agree with TRBD2. Germline CDR1 LNHDA, CDR2 SQIVND (reference sequence). The CDR3 length is 15 residues. Unmatched junction bases numbered 8, after V lost 4 bases and J lost 2 bases. The CDR3 protein is CASSRGLAAPYEQYF. CDR3 sequence (DNA): TGTGCCAGTAGTAGGGGCCTAGCGGCCCCCTACGAGCAGTACTTC. Full variable domain (missing parts from reference TRBV19 and TRBJ2-7): DGGITQSPKYLFRKEGQNVTLSCEQNLNHDAMYWYRQDPGQGLRLIYYSQIVNDFQKGDIAEGYSVSREKKESFPLTVTSAQKNPTAFYLCASSRGLAAPYEQYFGPGTRLTVT.

This clone was seen many times. The chain combines TRBV13 with TRBJ1-6; D is possibly TRBD1 (6 bases). The CDR3 is 14 residues long. Trimming took off 2 bases at V and 10 bases at J, with 12 bases between the two ends. Germline CDR1 and CDR2: PRHDT and FYEKMQ (reference sequence). CDR3 DNA: TGTGCCAGCAGCTTAAGCGGGGGCGGGTCACCCCTCCACTTT. This translates into CASSLSGGGSPLHF.

This chain joins TRBV12-1 and TRBJ2-7; the D segment call TRBD2 is taken from the table without a DNA check. TRBV12-1 is marked as a pseudogene. The CDR3 consists of 18 residues. The CDR3 DNA follows: TGTGCCAGCAGCTTTCATGCTAGCGGGGGGAAAAGTTTCTACGAGCAGTACTTC. Translated, it gives CASSFHASGGKSFYEQYF.

J is TRBJ2-3 and V is TRBV7-9, with TRBD1 matching 9 bases. The CDR3 is 16 amino acids. The trim removed 5 bases at V and 2 bases at J, leaving 8 bases unmatched. CDR1 is SEHNR and CDR2 is FQNEAQ in the germline V gene (reference sequence). CDR3 DNA sequence: TGTGCCAGCAGCCCACCGGGACAGGGACCCACAGATACGCAGTATTTT. It is translated as CASSPPGQGPTDTQYF.

The gene calls are TRBV20-1 and TRBJ1-3; D is unclear. This CDR3 has 11 amino acids. V was cut by 4 bases and J by 2 bases, with 3 bases left in between. Germline V gene sequence: CDR1 DFQATT, CDR2 SNEGSKA (reference sequence). CDR3 in amino acids: CSATAGNTIYF. DNA for the CDR3: TGCAGTGCTACGGCTGGAAACACCATATATTTT.

V usage is TRBV6-1 and J usage is TRBJ1-2, with a tentative D call TRBD1 (5 bases). Germline V gives CDR1 MNHNS, CDR2 SASEGT. The CDR3 runs 14 residues. V lost 3 bases, J lost 4 bases, and 12 bases lay in between. The CDR3 DNA sequence: TGTGCCAGCAGTGAGGCAGGGATAGGCTATGGCTACACCTTC. This encodes CASSEAGIGYGYTF.

V and J are TRBV11-3 and TRBJ2-5; tentatively, D is TRBD2 (6 bases). From germline, CDR1 is SGHNT and CDR2 YENEEA. The V end was cut by 3 bases, the J end by 5 bases, with 10 bases between. This CDR3 comprises 13 residues. CDR3 residues: CASSFRGSETQYF. The CDR3 DNA reads as TGTGCCAGCAGCTTTCGGGGGTCGGAGACCCAGTACTTC.

The V and J genes are TRBV7-9 and TRBJ2-2; a possible D gene is TRBD1 (5 bases). Germline-derived CDR1 and CDR2 are SEHNR and FQNEAQ (reference sequence). Trimming shortened V by 0 bases and J by 0 bases, and 14 bases separated the two germline ends. This CDR3 has 18 residues. In DNA, the CDR3 is TGTGCCAGCAGCTTAGCGCTAAGACAGTTCGCGAACACCGGGGAGCTGTTTTTT. It is translated as CASSLALRQFANTGELFF. The variable domain in full, completed from reference TRBV7-9 and TRBJ2-2, reads DTGVSQNPRHKITKRGQNVTFRCDPISEHNRLYWYRQTLGQGPEFLTYFQNEAQLEKSRLLSDRFSAERPKGSFSTLEIQRTEQGDSAMYLCASSLALRQFANTGELFFGEGSRLTVL.

The rearrangement links TRBV27 to TRBJ2-2; D is unresolved. Trimming took off 5 bases at V and 1 base at J, with 5 bases between the two ends. Germline V gene lookup returns CDR1 MNHEY and CDR2 SMNVEV (reference sequence). The CDR3 is 13 amino acids. This CDR3 is CASSPRNTGELFF. Written as DNA, the CDR3 is TGTGCCAGCAGTCCGCGGAACACCGGGGAGCTGTTTTTT.

The rearrangement links TRBV3-1 (or the pseudogene TRBV3-2) to TRBJ1-2; TRBD1 matches 9 bases. The J segment lost 4 bases and the V segment lost 0 bases, leaving 6 bases of the junction unmatched. The germline gives CDR1 LGHDT, CDR2 YNNKEL (reference sequence). This CDR3 is 16 amino acids long. Here the CDR3 reads CASSQDIRDRAYGYTF. CDR3 coding DNA: TGTGCCAGCAGCCAAGATATACGGGACAGGGCCTATGGCTACACCTTC.

V is TRBV6-5 and J is TRBJ2-3, with D tentatively TRBD1 (6 bases). This CDR3 region has 15 residues. V lost 9 bases to trimming and J lost 2 bases, with 18 bases between them. CDR1 is MNHEY and CDR2 is SVGAGI in the germline V gene. The CDR3 bases are TGTGCCAGTTTCGCTTACAGGGCTCCCACAGATACGCAGTATTTT. Translated: CASFAYRAPTDTQYF.

The rearrangement uses TRBV4-1 and TRBJ2-1; TRBD2 matches at 10 bases. Germline assignment: CDR1 MGHRA and CDR2 YSYEKL. V shed 2 bases and J 4 bases; nucleotides not matched to a gene: 5. This CDR3 region has 16 residues. The CDR3 region is CASSQIGTSVYNEQFF. In nucleotides, the CDR3 is TGCGCCAGCAGCCAAATCGGGACTAGCGTATACAATGAGCAGTTCTTC.

This clone was seen only once. This chain joins TRBV11-3 and TRBJ2-7; tentatively, D is TRBD2 (5 bases). There are 15 residues in the CDR3. Trimming stripped 1 base from V and 6 bases from J, with 16 bases between. Germline V lookup: CDR1 SGHNT, CDR2 YENEEA. Written as DNA, the CDR3 is TGTGCCAGCAGCTTAGTAAGCGGCAGAAGACGCGAGCAGTACTTC. Its protein is CASSLVSGRRREQYF.

In this sample, this clone turned up a few times. The V gene is TRBV5-6, the J gene TRBJ2-1, with 13 bases fitting TRBD2. CDR1 is SGHDT and CDR2 is YYEEEE in the germline V gene. After removal of 3 bases from V and 7 bases from J, the junction contained 4 bases not matched to a gene. The CDR3 loop spans 15 amino acids. The CDR3 nucleotides read TGTGCCAGCAGCTCACTAGCGGGAGGGCTTAATGAGCAGTTCTTC. Translating gives CASSSLAGGLNEQFF.

The CDR3 DNA is TGTGCCAGTCTGGGACAGTTGAACACTGAAGCTTTCTTT. Translated: CASLGQLNTEAFF. The chain employs TRBV5-6 and TRBJ1-1, with TRBD1 matching over 7 bases. V shed 8 bases and J 0 bases; nucleotides not matched to a gene: 4. This CDR3 spans 13 amino acids. Germline CDR1 SGHDT, CDR2 YYEEEE.

V and J are TRBV5-1 and TRBJ2-2; perhaps TRBD1 as D (6 bases). Trimming took 4 bases from V and 7 from J, leaving 14 bases between them. In germline, CDR1 is SGHRS, CDR2 YFSETQ. This CDR3 is 14 amino acids long. The CDR3 region has the DNA TGCGCCAGCAGCGCTAGGACAGCAGGCGGGGAGCTGTTTTTT. Amino acid sequence: CASSARTAGGELFF.